This T cell receptor (beta chain) appears in the sequencing data of a study of T cell responses to AZD1222 COVID-19 vaccine. V was clipped by 1 base and J by 0 bases, with 12 bases between them. Germline values: CDR1 LGHDT, CDR2 YNNKEL (reference sequence). This CDR3 comprises 16 residues. Profiled with immunoSEQ multiplex PCR; TCRdb holds only in-frame clones, not every one. The sample shows about 54,000 clones, about 86% of them seen only once. The sequence was obtained from an adult in good health. Source: peripheral blood, taken on day 0 of AZD1222 vaccination. The chain uses TRBV3-1 (or the pseudogene TRBV3-2) and TRBJ1-1, with D unresolved. The CDR3 bases are TGTGCCAGCAGCCAAGGAGGAGGGTATATGAACACTGAAGCTTTCTTT. This sequence encodes CASSQGGGYMNTEAFF.